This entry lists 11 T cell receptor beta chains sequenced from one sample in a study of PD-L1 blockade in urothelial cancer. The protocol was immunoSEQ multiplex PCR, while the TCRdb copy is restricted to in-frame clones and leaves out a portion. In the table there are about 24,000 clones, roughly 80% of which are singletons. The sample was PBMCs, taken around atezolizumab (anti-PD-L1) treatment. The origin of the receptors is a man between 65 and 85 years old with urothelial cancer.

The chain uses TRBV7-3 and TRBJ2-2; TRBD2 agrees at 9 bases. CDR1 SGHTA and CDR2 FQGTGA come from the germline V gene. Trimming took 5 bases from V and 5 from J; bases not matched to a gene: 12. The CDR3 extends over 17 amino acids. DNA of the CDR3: TGTGCCAGCAGCCCCGGAGGGGCGGCGGGAGGGACCGGGGAGCTGTTTTTT. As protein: CASSPGGAAGGTGELFF.

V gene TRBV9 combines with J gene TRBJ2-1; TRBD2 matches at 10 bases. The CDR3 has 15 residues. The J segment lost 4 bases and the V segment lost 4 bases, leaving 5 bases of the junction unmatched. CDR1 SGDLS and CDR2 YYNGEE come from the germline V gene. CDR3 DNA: TGTGCCAGCAGCCCCCGGACTAGCGGATACAATGAGCAGTTCTTC. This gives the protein CASSPRTSGYNEQFF.

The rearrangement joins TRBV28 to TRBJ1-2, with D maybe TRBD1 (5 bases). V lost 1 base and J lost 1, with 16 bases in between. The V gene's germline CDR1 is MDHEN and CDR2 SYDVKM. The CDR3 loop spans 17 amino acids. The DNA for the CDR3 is TGTGCCAGCAGTTTATTTACAGGAGCCGGGGGTAACTATGGCTACACCTTC. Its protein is CASSLFTGAGGNYGYTF.

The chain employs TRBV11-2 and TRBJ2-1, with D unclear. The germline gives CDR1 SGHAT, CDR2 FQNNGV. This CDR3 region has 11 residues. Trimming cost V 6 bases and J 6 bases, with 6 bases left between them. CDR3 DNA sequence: TGTGCCAGCAGTTTACTCAATGAGCAGTTCTTC. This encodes CASSLLNEQFF. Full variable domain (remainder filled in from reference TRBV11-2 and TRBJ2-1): EAGVAQSPRYKIIEKRQSVAFWCNPISGHATLYWYQQILGQGPKLLIQFQNNGVVDDSQLPKDRFSAERLKGVDSTLKIQPAKLEDSAVYLCASSLLNEQFFGPGTRLTVL.

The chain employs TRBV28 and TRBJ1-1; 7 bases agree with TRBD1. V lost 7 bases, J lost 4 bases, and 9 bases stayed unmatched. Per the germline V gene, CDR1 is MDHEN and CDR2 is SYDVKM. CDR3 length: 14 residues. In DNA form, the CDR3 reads TGTGCCAGCACCCAGGGGGGTTCGGGCACTGAAGCTTTCTTT. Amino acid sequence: CASTQGGSGTEAFF.

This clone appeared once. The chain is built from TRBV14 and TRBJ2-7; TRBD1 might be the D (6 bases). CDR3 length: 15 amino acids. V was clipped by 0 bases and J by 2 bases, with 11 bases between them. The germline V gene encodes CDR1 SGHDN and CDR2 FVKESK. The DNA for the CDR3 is TGTGCCAGCAGCCAAGAGACAGGTGACACCTACGAGCAGTACTTC. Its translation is CASSQETGDTYEQYF.

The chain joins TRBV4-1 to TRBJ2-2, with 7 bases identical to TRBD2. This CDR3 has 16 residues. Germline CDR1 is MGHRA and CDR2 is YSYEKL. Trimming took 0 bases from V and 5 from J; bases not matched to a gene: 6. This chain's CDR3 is CASSQDPGGSTGELFF. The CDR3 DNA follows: TGCGCCAGCAGCCAAGATCCGGGCGGGAGTACCGGGGAGCTGTTTTTT.

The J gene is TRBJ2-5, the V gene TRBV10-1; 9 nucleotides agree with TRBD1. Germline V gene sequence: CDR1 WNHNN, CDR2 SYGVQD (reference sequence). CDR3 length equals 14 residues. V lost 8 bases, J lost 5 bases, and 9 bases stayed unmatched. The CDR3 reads CASSADRGRETQYF. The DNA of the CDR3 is TGCGCCAGCTCCGCGGACAGGGGAAGGGAGACCCAGTACTTC.

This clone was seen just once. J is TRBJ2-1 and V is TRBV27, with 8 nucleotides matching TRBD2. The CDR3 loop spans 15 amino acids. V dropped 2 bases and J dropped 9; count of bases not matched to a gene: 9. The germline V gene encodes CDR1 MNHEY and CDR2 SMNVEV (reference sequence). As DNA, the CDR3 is TGTGCCAGCAGTTTACGGGAGGGCCGGCGGGGTGAGCAGTTCTTC. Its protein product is CASSLREGRRGEQFF.

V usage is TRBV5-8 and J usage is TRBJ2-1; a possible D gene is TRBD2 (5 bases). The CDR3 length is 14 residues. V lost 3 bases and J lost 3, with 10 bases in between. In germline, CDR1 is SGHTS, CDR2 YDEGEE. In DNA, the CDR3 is TGTGCCAGCAGCTCGGACTCCTTCTACAATGAGCAGTTCTTC. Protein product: CASSSDSFYNEQFF. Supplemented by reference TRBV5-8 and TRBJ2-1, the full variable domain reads EAGVTQSPTHLIKTRGQQATLRCSPISGHTSVYWYQQALGLGLQFLLWYDEGEERNRGNFPPRFSGRQFPNYSSELNVNALELEDSALYLCASSSDSFYNEQFFGPGTRLTVL.

In DNA form, the CDR3 reads TGTGCCAGTAGTCCCGGACAGGCTCAAGAGACCCAGTACTTC. Translation gives CASSPGQAQETQYF. This rearrangement joins TRBV19 to TRBJ2-5; 7 positions agree with TRBD1. From germline, CDR1 is LNHDA and CDR2 SQIVND (reference sequence). This CDR3 region has 14 residues. V gave up 5 bases and J gave up 2 bases; unmatched junction bases: 5.